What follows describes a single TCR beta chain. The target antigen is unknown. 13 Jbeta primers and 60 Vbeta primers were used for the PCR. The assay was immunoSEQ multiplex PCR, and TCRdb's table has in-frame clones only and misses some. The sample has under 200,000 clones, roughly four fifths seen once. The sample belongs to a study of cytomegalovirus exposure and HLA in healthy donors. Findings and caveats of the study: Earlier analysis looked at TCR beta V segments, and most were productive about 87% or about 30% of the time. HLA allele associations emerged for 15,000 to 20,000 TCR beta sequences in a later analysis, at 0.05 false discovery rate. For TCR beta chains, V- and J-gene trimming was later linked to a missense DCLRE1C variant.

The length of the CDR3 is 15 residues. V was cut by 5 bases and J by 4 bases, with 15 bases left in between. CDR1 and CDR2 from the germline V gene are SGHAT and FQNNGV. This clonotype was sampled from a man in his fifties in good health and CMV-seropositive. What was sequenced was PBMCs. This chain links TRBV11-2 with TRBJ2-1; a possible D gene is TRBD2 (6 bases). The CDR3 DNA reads TGTGCCAGCAGCGGTAGCGGACCTGGGTACAATGAGCAGTTCTTC. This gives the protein CASSGSGPGYNEQFF.